This T cell receptor (beta chain) was obtained from a study of blood T cell repertoires in COVID-19. At the level of the study: The United States, Italy and Spain were the sources of the acute and convalescent COVID-19 samples. Sources were T cells, B-cell-depleted T cells, or PBMCs; the material itself was cDNA or gDNA.

Original handling: For nucleated cells, counts were estimated from reference gene primer amplification. Profiling relied on immunoSEQ multiplex PCR, and the TCRdb table lists in-frame clones only, not all of them. The V and J calls and clone size come from that table; D and trimming were worked out from the DNA. The sample lists some 310,000 clones, 85% to 90% occurring once. Germline CDR1 is LNHDA and CDR2 is SQIVND (reference sequence). The CDR3 is 18 amino acids. The junction had 6 bases not matched to a gene; V was cut back by 4 bases and J by 0 bases. Enrolment of Seattle patients took place during active infection, and they were followed longitudinally.

Sequencing was carried out using peripheral blood. The chain employs TRBV19 and TRBJ2-1; TRBD2 matches 13 bases. This TCR derives from a woman aged 30 to 39 with COVID-19, enrolled during active disease. This CDR3 is CASSRGLAGANSYNEQFF. The CDR3 nucleotides are TGTGCCAGTAGTAGAGGACTAGCGGGAGCTAACTCCTACAATGAGCAGTTCTTC.